This TCR beta chain is from a study of shared clonotypes between healthy human individuals. Study results and caveats: Large sequencing depth failed to make sorted-subset sequencing complete, rarefaction showed. Non-shared clonotypes displayed generation probabilities falling below those of clonotypes present in all four donors.

The donor population consisted of healthy HIV-negative adults with no recent acute infections or vaccinations. Every subset's genomic DNA went evenly onto several immunoSEQ plates. Measured with immunoSEQ multiplex PCR; TCRdb has only the in-frame clones, and not every one. The sample carries about 670,000 clones, roughly 70% recorded once. This CDR3 has 16 amino acids. Losses at the gene ends were 2 bases for V and 2 bases for J; bases not matched to a gene: 7. The germline V gene encodes CDR1 ENHRY and CDR2 SYGVKD. Worth noting for this clone: Its antigen is currently unknown.

Material for sequencing was memory CD4+ T cells sorted from blood. The subset is: CD45RA-negative fraction. This rearrangement joins TRBV10-3 to TRBJ2-5; 8 nucleotides match TRBD2. This TCR derives from a woman aged 25 to 39 in good health. The CDR3 coding sequence is TGTGCCATCAGTGAGCCTTTGACGGGAGGGCAAGAGACCCAGTACTTC. Its translation is CAISEPLTGGQETQYF.